One sample yielded the 7 T cell receptor beta chains listed below, sequenced in a study of PD-1 blockade in classical Hodgkin lymphoma. Some clones are missing from TCRdb's copy, which holds only in-frame ones; the method was immunoSEQ multiplex PCR. The table lists around 13,000 clones, less than 90% of them singletons, with under 30% in the top ten. Each patient experienced a relapse that followed autologous stem cell transplantation, and brentuximab vedotin exposure varied. The sample was peripheral blood mononuclear cells (PBMCs), taken at baseline. Receptors originate from a human donor with classical Hodgkin lymphoma.

The chain employs TRBV4-3 and TRBJ2-5, with a possible D match to TRBD1 (5 bases). The CDR3 has 14 residues. From germline, CDR1 is LGHNA and CDR2 YSLEER. V gave up 0 bases and J gave up 4 bases, with 9 bases separating them. CDR3 sequence reads: CASSQDWGPETQYF. DNA for the CDR3: TGCGCCAGCAGCCAAGATTGGGGCCCAGAGACCCAGTACTTC.

This clone was found once. The chain has TRBV27 and TRBJ2-1; 10 bases are shared with TRBD2. The CDR3 is 19 residues long. The germline V gene encodes CDR1 MNHEY and CDR2 SMNVEV (reference sequence). V was pared by 0 bases and J by 7 bases, with 15 bases of the junction left unmatched. DNA of the CDR3: TGTGCCAGCAGTTTATCTCGTTGGGCTAGCGGGGGCCTAGGGAATGAGCAGTTCTTC. Its protein product is CASSLSRWASGGLGNEQFF.

The chain couples TRBV21-1 to TRBJ1-2. TRBV21-1 is a pseudogene segment. This CDR3 comprises 14 residues. CDR3 sequence: CASSRYGTDYGYTF. As DNA, the CDR3 is TGTGCCAGCAGCAGATACGGAACCGACTATGGCTACACCTTC.

J is TRBJ2-7 and V is TRBV30; 7 bases are a match to TRBD1. Trimming cost V 0 bases and J 4 bases; bases outside gene matches: 3. CDR1 is GTSNPN and CDR2 is SVGIG in the germline V gene (reference sequence). The CDR3 consists of 13 residues. In DNA, the CDR3 is TGTGCCTGGAGTGTAGGGGGCCTGTACGAGCAGTACTTC. This gives the protein CAWSVGGLYEQYF.

V usage is TRBV5-4 and J usage is TRBJ2-2; TRBD2 matches 11 bases. V lost 2 bases, J lost 6 bases, and 6 bases stayed unmatched. Germline V gene sequence: CDR1 SGHNT, CDR2 YYREEE (reference sequence). CDR3 size: 16 residues. CDR3 nucleotide sequence: TGTGCCAGCAGCTTTAGACTAGCGGGAAGGGCCGGGGAGCTGTTTTTT. Translation: CASSFRLAGRAGELFF.

V is TRBV4-3 and J is TRBJ2-5; D ambiguous. CDR1 and CDR2 from the germline V gene are LGHNA and YSLEER. This CDR3 is built from 13 residues. The V end lost 1 base, the J end lost 0 bases, and 3 bases lay between the germline ends. This CDR3 is CASSQGNQETQYF. The CDR3 coding sequence is TGCGCCAGCAGCCAAGGGAACCAAGAGACCCAGTACTTC.

The rearrangement uses TRBV5-1 and TRBJ2-1, with 7 bases identical to TRBD2. The CDR3 runs to 15 residues. The junction had 8 bases not matched to a gene; V was cut back by 1 base and J by 7 bases. CDR1 and CDR2 (germline): SGHRS, YFSETQ. CDR3 in amino acids: CASSLTAGVGNEQFF. DNA of the CDR3: TGCGCCAGCAGCTTGACGGCGGGAGTGGGGAATGAGCAGTTCTTC.